The rows below give T cell receptor beta chains drawn from one sample of a study of radiotherapy plus CTLA-4 blockade in lung cancer. The method was immunoSEQ multiplex PCR; TCRdb's version includes in-frame clones alone and lacks a portion of them. The data hold some 87,000 clones, with around 86% observed a single time. Sequenced here: peripheral blood, sampled from a patient treated with radiotherapy plus ipilimumab. The receptors were gathered from a human donor with non-small cell lung cancer that progressed on radiotherapy plus ipilimumab. Both conserved end residues are trimmed from each CDR3. Each record gives: V gene, clone size, D gene, J gene, CDR3 protein. A D gene is named only where the DNA matches it firmly. A row's size may be missing; if present it is once, few, many or a size class.

TRBV7-3	.	.	TRBJ2-1	ASSPSRTTNEQF
TRBV7-9	.	TRBD2	TRBJ2-7	ASSPTMYGAGGHEQY
TRBV7-2	.	.	TRBJ1-1	ASSFGVEAEAF
TRBV19	.	.	TRBJ1-1	ASSYVGMNTEAF
TRBV20-1	.	.	TRBJ1-1	SAIPYTEAF
TRBV28	.	.	TRBJ1-1	ASSSRVVTEAF
TRBV2	.	.	TRBJ1-1	ASSLWQNTEAF
TRBV6-1	.	.	TRBJ1-5	ASTDRRNQPQH
TRBV5-1	.	.	TRBJ2-3	ASSLEGGDTQY
TRBV7-2	few	TRBD1	TRBJ1-3	ASSSHMTGLRSGNTIY
TRBV7-8	.	.	TRBJ1-4	ASSQWESEKLF
TRBV19	.	.	TRBJ1-2	ASSIPGTGPYGYT
TRBV11-2	.	.	TRBJ1-3	ASSLRDVVLPAPIY
TRBV6-5	.	.	TRBJ2-2	ASSGGFFDGELF
TRBV18	once	TRBD2	TRBJ2-3	ASSPIVLAGNTDTQY
TRBV4-3	.	.	TRBJ1-1	ASSQEMRGSGF
TRBV4-3	few	.	TRBJ2-2	ASSQDSLGELF
TRBV5-8	.	TRBD1	TRBJ1-1	ASSPLGTANTEAF
TRBV9	.	TRBD2	.	ASSVGLAGWIHEQY
TRBV7-9	.	.	TRBJ2-3	ASSLVQGTDTQY
TRBV9	.	.	TRBJ1-3	ASSVLNGNTIY
TRBV7-9	.	.	TRBJ1-1	ASSPPTLNTEAF
TRBV7-8	.	.	TRBJ2-7	ASSYRPHSSYEQY
TRBV10-3	.	.	TRBJ1-1	AISEGWDTEAF
TRBV6-5	.	TRBD2	TRBJ2-5	ASSYLRSSGETQY
TRBV25-1	.	.	TRBJ1-5	ASSGKGYQPQH
TRBV19	.	.	TRBJ1-1	ASSFYTGFTEAF
TRBV6-5	.	.	TRBJ2-7	ASSVGYEQY
TRBV2	.	TRBD1	TRBJ1-1	ARDRGLGSTEAF
TRBV27	.	TRBD2	TRBJ2-1	ASSLGAGGPYEQF
TRBV19	.	.	TRBJ2-3	ASSGGKQDTQY
TRBV18	few	.	TRBJ2-2	ASSPLQWDGELF
TRBV4-2	.	TRBD2	TRBJ2-5	ASSQVTSGGIAETQY
TRBV2	.	.	TRBJ1-4	ASTLMGASEKLF
TRBV19	once	.	TRBJ1-5	ASIRDGSNQPQH
TRBV5-6	.	.	TRBJ2-5	ASTHDREETQY
TRBV2	.	TRBD1	TRBJ1-1	ASNDLPGQGEAF
TRBV2	.	.	TRBJ1-4	ASSRGDREKLF
TRBV19	.	TRBD2	TRBJ2-2	ASSDLGTIGGELF
TRBV5-1	.	TRBD2	TRBJ2-7	ASSLGRVGVDEQY
TRBV7-9	.	TRBD1	TRBJ1-6	ASRRQGNSPLH
TRBV4-2	.	TRBD1	TRBJ1-2	ASSQALRDRVYGYT
TRBV7-2	.	.	TRBJ2-2	ASSLKQGYAGELF
TRBV7-9	.	TRBD1	TRBJ2-7	ASSFGQARYEQY
TRBV7-2	.	.	TRBJ1-5	ASSLGALVVQPQH
TRBV7-7	.	.	TRBJ1-4	ASSFRQDEKLF
TRBV6-5	.	.	TRBJ2-7	ASSSTKEQY
TRBV7-3	.	.	TRBJ1-4	ASSSNLGAPANEKLF
TRBV5-1	.	.	TRBJ2-5	ASSLGDPGLWETQY
TRBV5-1	.	TRBD2	TRBJ2-5	ASSLAGGSNQETQY
TRBV10-3	few	TRBD1	TRBJ1-2	AISESLVRDRGSGGYT
TRBV2	.	.	TRBJ1-5	ASSQPDQPQH
TRBV27	few	TRBD1	TRBJ2-7	ASRLRDRAREQY
TRBV25-1	.	.	TRBJ1-2	ASSGFNRGDGYT